Each of the 14 T cell receptor beta chains below was sequenced from the same sample in a study of monozygotic twins with cystic fibrosis. Assay: immunoSEQ multiplex PCR; the TCRdb copy retains only in-frame clones and omits some. This table holds about 35,000 clones, more than 60% found once. Sample: blood. These receptors were taken from a girl aged 10 to 17 with cystic fibrosis.

The V call is TRBV7-9, the J call TRBJ2-2, with 10 bases aligning to TRBD2. CDR1 and CDR2 (germline): SEHNR, FQNEAQ (reference sequence). V lost 1 base to trimming and J lost 6 bases; unmatched junction nucleotides: 5. The CDR3 runs 16 residues. CDR3 region: CASSLGAGGPAGELFF. In nucleotides, the CDR3 is TGTGCCAGCAGCTTAGGAGCGGGAGGGCCAGCCGGGGAGCTGTTTTTT.

The chain recombines TRBV19 with TRBJ1-5; no clear D gene. The V gene's germline CDR1 is LNHDA and CDR2 SQIVND (reference sequence). The V end lost 6 bases, the J end lost 0 bases, and 6 bases lay between the germline ends. The CDR3 is made up of 13 amino acids. The CDR3: CASRYSSNQPQHF. CDR3 sequence (DNA): TGTGCCAGTAGATATAGTAGCAATCAGCCCCAGCATTTT.

This clone showed up just a few times. J is TRBJ2-2 and V is TRBV10-3; no clear D gene. From germline, CDR1 is ENHRY and CDR2 SYGVKD. CDR3 length equals 14 residues. Between the trimmed V and J ends, which lost 0 bases and 8 bases, there was a span of 10 bases. The CDR3 DNA sequence: TGTGCCATCAGTGAGTCGCCTGCGATAGGGGAGCTGTTTTTT. Protein: CAISESPAIGELFF.

In its sample, this clone was seen a few times. This chain uses TRBV19 with TRBJ1-5; tentatively, D is TRBD1 (5 bases). From germline, CDR1 is LNHDA and CDR2 SQIVND (reference sequence). The CDR3 sequence is 14 residues long. CDR3 amino acids: CATGFSGGGKPQHF. The CDR3 nucleotides are TGTGCAACGGGGTTCTCCGGGGGTGGAAAGCCCCAGCATTTT.

The rearrangement uses TRBV28 and TRBJ2-7; no clear D gene. The CDR3 is made up of 12 amino acids. CDR1 and CDR2 (germline): MDHEN, SYDVKM. Trimming shortened V by 3 bases and J by 3 bases, and 6 bases separated the two germline ends. The CDR3 loop is CASSLRGYEQYF. In DNA, the CDR3 is TGTGCCAGCAGTTTGCGAGGCTACGAGCAGTACTTC.

The chain uses TRBV5-6 and TRBJ1-4, with 7 bases aligning to TRBD1. The length of the CDR3 is 16 residues. Germline loops: CDR1 SGHDT, CDR2 YYEEEE. Trimming took 1 base from V and 1 from J; bases not matched to a gene: 4. In nucleotides, the CDR3 is TGTGCCAGCAGCTTGCTGGGACAGCAAACTAATGAAAAACTGTTTTTT. It yields the protein CASSLLGQQTNEKLFF.

The chain recombines TRBV5-1 with TRBJ2-2, with 8 bases that match TRBD2. Germline V CDR1 and CDR2: SGHRS, YFSETQ. The CDR3 has 15 amino acids. Unmatched junction bases numbered 3, after V lost 0 bases and J lost 5 bases. The DNA for the CDR3 is TGCGCCAGCAGCTTGGTAGCGGGAACGACCGGGGAGCTGTTTTTT. Its protein is CASSLVAGTTGELFF.

This clone came up a few times. The chain is built from TRBV4-1 and TRBJ1-2, with 8 bases identical to TRBD1. This CDR3 has 16 residues. J was trimmed by 7 bases and V by 6 bases; bases with no gene match: 16. Germline loops: CDR1 MGHRA, CDR2 YSYEKL. The chain's CDR3 is CASRLGESQGALGYTF. The CDR3 DNA sequence: TGCGCCAGCAGGTTAGGGGAAAGTCAGGGGGCACTTGGCTACACCTTC.

The chain links TRBV18 to TRBJ1-1; D not certain. V gave up 2 bases and J gave up 4 bases, with 17 bases separating them. The germline CDR1 and CDR2 sequences are KGHSH and LQKENI. This CDR3 region has 16 residues. CDR3 sequence reads: CASSPFVGNDPTEAFF. In DNA form, the CDR3 reads TGTGCCAGCTCACCATTCGTAGGGAACGATCCCACTGAAGCTTTCTTT.

This clone was counted a single time. The V call is TRBV5-1, the J call TRBJ2-7; D possibly corresponds to TRBD1 (6 bases). This CDR3 is built from 15 residues. V gave up 0 bases and J gave up 7 bases, with 17 bases separating them. CDR1 and CDR2 (germline): SGHRS, YFSETQ. CDR3 residues: CASSLDGYPQGEQYV. The CDR3 DNA is TGCGCCAGCAGCTTGGATGGCTATCCCCAGGGGGAGCAGTACGTC.

Concerning this clone itself: Sequence at one end of the junction differs from germline and may be a read error. The rearrangement links TRBV11-2 to TRBJ2-1; no firm D call. The CDR3 is made up of 13 amino acids. CDR1 is SGHAT and CDR2 is FQNNGV in the germline V gene. The CDR3 loop reads CASSIEPLGEQFF. In nucleotides, the CDR3 is TGTGCCAGCAGCATAGAACCACTGGGTGAGCAGTTCTTC.

The chain is built from TRBV7-2 and TRBJ1-1; D gene ambiguous. The CDR3 totals 12 residues. Germline CDR1 is SGHTA and CDR2 is FQGNSA. Deletions cut 5 bases from V and 8 bases from J, with 12 bases between. The DNA of the CDR3 is TGTGCCAGCAGCCCTCCCATCTCGGAAGCTTTCTTT. Translation: CASSPPISEAFF.

V gene TRBV28 combines with J gene TRBJ1-5; D is perhaps TRBD1 (5 bases). The CDR3 spans 15 residues. V lost 1 base and J lost 3, with 10 bases in between. CDR1 is MDHEN and CDR2 is SYDVKM in the germline V gene. CDR3 nucleotides: TGTGCCAGCAGTTTATCGCAGGGTTACAATCAGCCCCAGCATTTT. This encodes CASSLSQGYNQPQHF.

The CDR3 is CASSQEDRTDTQYF. The DNA for the CDR3 is TGCGCCAGCAGCCAAGAGGACAGGACAGATACGCAGTATTTT. The chain has TRBV4-1 and TRBJ2-3; 7 bases match TRBD1. The CDR3 loop spans 14 amino acids. CDR1 is MGHRA, CDR2 YSYEKL, per germline. V shed 0 bases and J 3 bases; nucleotides not matched to a gene: 0.